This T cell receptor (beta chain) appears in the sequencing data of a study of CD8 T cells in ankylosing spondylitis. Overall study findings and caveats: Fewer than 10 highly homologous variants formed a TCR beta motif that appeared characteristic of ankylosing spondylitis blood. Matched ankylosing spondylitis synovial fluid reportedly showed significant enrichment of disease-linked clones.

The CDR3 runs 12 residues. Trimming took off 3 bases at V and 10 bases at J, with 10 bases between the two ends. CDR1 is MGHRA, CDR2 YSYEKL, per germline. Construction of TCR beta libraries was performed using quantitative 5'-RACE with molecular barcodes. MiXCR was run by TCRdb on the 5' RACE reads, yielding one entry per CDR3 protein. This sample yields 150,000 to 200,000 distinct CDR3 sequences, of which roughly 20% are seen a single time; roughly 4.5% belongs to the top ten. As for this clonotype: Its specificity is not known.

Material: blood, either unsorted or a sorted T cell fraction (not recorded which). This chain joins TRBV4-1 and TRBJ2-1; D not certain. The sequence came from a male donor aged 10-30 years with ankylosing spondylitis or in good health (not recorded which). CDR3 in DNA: TGCGCCAGCAGCCACCATGGAGCGGAGCAGTTCTTC. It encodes CASSHHGAEQFF.